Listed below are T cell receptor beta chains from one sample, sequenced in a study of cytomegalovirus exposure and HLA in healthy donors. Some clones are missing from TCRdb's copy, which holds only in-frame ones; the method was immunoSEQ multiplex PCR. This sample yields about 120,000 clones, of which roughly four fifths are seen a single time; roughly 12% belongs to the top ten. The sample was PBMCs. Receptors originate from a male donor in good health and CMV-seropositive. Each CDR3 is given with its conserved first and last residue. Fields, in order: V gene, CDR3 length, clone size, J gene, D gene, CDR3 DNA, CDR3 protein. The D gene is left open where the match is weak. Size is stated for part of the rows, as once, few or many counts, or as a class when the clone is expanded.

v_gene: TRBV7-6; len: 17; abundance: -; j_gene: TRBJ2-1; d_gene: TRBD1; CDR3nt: TGTGCCAGCAGCTCTCGCGACGGGACAGGGCTGCACAATGAGCAGTTCTTC; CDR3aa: CASSSRDGTGLHNEQFF
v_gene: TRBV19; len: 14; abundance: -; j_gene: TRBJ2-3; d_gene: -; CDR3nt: TGTGCCAGTAGTATAGCCGGGACTACAGATACGCAGTATTTT; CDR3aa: CASSIAGTTDTQYF
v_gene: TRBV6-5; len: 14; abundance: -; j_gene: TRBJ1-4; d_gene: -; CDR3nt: TGTGCCAGCAGTTACGGGGCGGCTAATGAAAAACTGTTTTTT; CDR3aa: CASSYGAANEKLFF
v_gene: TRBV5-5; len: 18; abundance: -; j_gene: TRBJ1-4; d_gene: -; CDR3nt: TGTGCCAGCAGCTTGTACGTGGAACTCTCTGGGCTTAATGAAAAACTGTTTTTT; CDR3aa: CASSLYVELSGLNEKLFF
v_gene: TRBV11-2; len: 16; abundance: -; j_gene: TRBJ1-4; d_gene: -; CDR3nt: TGTGCCAGCAGCCCGCTTCCCCGAGCAACTAATGAAAAACTGTTTTTT; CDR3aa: CASSPLPRATNEKLFF
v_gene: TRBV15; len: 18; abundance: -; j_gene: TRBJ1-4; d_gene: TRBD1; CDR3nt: TGTGCCACCAGCAGAGCTCCACAGGGGGCGGCTACTAATGAAAAACTGTTTTTT; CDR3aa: CATSRAPQGAATNEKLFF
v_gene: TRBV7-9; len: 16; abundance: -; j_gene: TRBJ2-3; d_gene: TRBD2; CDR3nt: TGTGCCAGCAGCCGCTTAGCGGGAGAGAACACAGATACGCAGTATTTT; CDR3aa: CASSRLAGENTDTQYF
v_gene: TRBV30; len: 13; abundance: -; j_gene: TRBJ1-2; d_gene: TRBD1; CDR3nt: TGTGCCTGGAGGTTGGGACAGGGGTATGGCTACACCTTC; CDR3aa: CAWRLGQGYGYTF
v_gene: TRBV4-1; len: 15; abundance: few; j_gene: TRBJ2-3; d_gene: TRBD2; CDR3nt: TGCGCCAGCAGCCAAGCCCTCGGACTAGCAGATACGCAGTATTTT; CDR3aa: CASSQALGLADTQYF
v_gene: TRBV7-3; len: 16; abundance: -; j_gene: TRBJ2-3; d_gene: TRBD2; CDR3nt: TGTGCCAGCAGCCCCTACTCCCTAGCGGGAACAGATACGCAGTATTTT; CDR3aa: CASSPYSLAGTDTQYF
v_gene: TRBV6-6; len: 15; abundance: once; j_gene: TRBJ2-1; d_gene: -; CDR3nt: TGTGCCACCTACTCTAGCAGGAGGGCGTCGAATGAGCAGTTCTTC; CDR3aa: CATYSSRRASNEQFF
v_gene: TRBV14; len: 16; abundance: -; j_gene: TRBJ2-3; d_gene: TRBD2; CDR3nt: TGTGCCAGCAGCCAACTAACTAGCGGGCTAACTGATACGCAGTATTTT; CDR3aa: CASSQLTSGLTDTQYF
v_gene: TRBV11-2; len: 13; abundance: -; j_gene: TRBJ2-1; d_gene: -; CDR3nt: TGTGCCAGCAGCTTAGATCCCCTCGCGGTATGGTTCTTC; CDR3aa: CASSLDPLAVWFF
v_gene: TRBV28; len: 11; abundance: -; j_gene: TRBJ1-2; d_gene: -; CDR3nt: TGTGCCAGCAGTTCGAACTATGGCTACACCTTC; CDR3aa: CASSSNYGYTF
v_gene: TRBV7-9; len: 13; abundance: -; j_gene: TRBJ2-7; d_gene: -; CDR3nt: TGTGCCAGCACCGGAGGAGGAAAATACGAGCAGTACTTC; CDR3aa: CASTGGGKYEQYF
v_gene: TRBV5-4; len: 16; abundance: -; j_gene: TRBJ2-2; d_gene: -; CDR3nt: TGTGCCAGCAGCTGGAAGACAGGGAGGACCACCGGGGAGCTGTTTTTT; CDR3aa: CASSWKTGRTTGELFF
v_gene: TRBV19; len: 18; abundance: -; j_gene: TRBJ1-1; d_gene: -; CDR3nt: TGTGCCAGTAGTATAGTTGGGACCGACGGGGAGGGGAACACTGAAGCTTTCTTT; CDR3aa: CASSIVGTDGEGNTEAFF
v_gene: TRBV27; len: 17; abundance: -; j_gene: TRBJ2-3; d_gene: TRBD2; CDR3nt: TGTGCCAGCAGTCAGATCTCCGGGACTAGCGGGACGGATACGCAGTATTTT; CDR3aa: CASSQISGTSGTDTQYF
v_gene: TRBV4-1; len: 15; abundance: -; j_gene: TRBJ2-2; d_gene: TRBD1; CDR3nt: TGCGCCAGCAGCCCCGACACAGGGGTCTCCGGGGAGCTGTTTTTT; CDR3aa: CASSPDTGVSGELFF
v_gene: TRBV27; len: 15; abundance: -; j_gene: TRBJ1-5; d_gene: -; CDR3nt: TGTGCCAGCAGTTTCTGGGGGGGAGGTGATCAGCCCCAGCATTTT; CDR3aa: CASSFWGGGDQPQHF
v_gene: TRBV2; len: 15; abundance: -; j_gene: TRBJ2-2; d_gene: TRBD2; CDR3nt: TGTGCCAGCAGTTTACTAGCGGCCAACACCGGGGAGCTGTTTTTT; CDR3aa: CASSLLAANTGELFF
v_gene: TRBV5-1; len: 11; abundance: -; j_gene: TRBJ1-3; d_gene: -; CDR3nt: TGCGCCAGCTCGACAGGAAACACCATATATTTT; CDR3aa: CASSTGNTIYF
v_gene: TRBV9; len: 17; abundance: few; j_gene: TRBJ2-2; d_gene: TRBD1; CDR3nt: TGTGCCAGCAGCCCCCGGACAGGAGTTATGAGGACCGGGGAGCTGTTTTTT; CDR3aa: CASSPRTGVMRTGELFF
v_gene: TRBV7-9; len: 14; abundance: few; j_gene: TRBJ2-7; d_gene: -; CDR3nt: TGTGCCAGCAGCCCACCGACAGTCCCCTACGAGCAGTACTTC; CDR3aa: CASSPPTVPYEQYF
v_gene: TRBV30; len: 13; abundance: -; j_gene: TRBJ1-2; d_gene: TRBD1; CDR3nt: TGTGCCTGGAGCATCGGGACAGGGGGTGGCTACACCTTC; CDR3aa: CAWSIGTGGGYTF
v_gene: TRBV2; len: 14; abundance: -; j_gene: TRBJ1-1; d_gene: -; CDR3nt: TGTGCCAGCAGTCCCGGGACAACGAACACTGAAGCTTTCTTT; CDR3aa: CASSPGTTNTEAFF
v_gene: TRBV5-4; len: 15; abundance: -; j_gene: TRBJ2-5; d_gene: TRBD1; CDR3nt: TGTGCCAGCAGCAAGGGACAGGGAGGCCAAGAGACCCAGTACTTC; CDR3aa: CASSKGQGGQETQYF
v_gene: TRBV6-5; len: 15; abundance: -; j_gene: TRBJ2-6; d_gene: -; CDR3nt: TGTGCCAGCAGTTACAGGCGAGCTGGGGCCAACGGCCTGACTTTC; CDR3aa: CASSYRRAGANGLTF
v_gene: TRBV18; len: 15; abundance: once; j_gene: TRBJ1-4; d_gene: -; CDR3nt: TGTGCCAGCTCACGCAGCGTTGCAACTAATGAAAAACTGTTTTTT; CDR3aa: CASSRSVATNEKLFF
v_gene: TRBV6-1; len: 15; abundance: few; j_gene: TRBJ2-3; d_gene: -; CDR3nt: TGTGCCAGCGGACCAGGGGCCCTTTTCACAGATACGCAGTATTTT; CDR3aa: CASGPGALFTDTQYF
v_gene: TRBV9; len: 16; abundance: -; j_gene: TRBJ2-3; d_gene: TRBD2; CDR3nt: TGTGCCAGCAGCGTAGCCCCAGCGGGAGAGGCAGATACGCAGTATTTT; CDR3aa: CASSVAPAGEADTQYF
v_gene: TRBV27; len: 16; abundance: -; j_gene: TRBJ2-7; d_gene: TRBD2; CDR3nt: TGTGCCAGCAGTCCCATGGCTAGCGGGACTTCCCGCGAGCAGTACTTC; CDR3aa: CASSPMASGTSREQYF
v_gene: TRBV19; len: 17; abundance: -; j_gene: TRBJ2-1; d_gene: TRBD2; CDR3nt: TGTGCCAGTAGTATACTAGCGGGAGATCACTCCTACAATGAGCAGTTCTTC; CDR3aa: CASSILAGDHSYNEQFF
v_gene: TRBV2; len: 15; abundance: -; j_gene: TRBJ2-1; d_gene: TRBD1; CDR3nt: TGTGCCAGCAGGGAGGACAGGCGAAACTACAATGAGCAGTTCTTC; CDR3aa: CASREDRRNYNEQFF
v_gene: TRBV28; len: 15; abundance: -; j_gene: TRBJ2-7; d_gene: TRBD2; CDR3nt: TGTGCCAGCAGTGATGAGCGGGAGGCCCTCTACGAGCAGTACTTC; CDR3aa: CASSDEREALYEQYF
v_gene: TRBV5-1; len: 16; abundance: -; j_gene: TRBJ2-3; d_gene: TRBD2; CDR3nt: TGCGCCAGCAGCTTGGGTCGCGGGAGGGCCACAGATACGCAGTATTTT; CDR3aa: CASSLGRGRATDTQYF
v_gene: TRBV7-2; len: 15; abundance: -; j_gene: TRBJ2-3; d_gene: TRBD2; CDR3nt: TGTGCCAGCAGCCCGAGACTAGCGGGCACAGATACGCAGTATTTT; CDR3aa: CASSPRLAGTDTQYF
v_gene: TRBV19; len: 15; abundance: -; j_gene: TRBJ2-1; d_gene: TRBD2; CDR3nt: TGTGCCAGTACCGTCACTAGCGGGAGGAAAAATGAGCAGTTCTTC; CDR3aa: CASTVTSGRKNEQFF
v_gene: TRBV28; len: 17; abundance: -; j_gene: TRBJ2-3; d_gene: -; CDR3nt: TGTGCCAGCAGTTTAGGGAGAGGGGGACGGCACACAGATACGCAGTATTTT; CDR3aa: CASSLGRGGRHTDTQYF
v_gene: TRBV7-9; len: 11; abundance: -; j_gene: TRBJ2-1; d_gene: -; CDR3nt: TGTGCCAGCAGCCTACGACTAGTAATGTTCTTC; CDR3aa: CASSLRLVMFF
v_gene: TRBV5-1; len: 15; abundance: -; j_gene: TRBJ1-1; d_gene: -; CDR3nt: TGCGCCAGCAGCTTGGATGGTCAGAAAGACACTGAAGCTTTCTTT; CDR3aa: CASSLDGQKDTEAFF
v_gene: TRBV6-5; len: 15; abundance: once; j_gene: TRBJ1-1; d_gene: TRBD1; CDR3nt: TGTGCCAGCAGTCCCCGGGACAGGGGGAACACTGAAGCTTTCTTT; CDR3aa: CASSPRDRGNTEAFF
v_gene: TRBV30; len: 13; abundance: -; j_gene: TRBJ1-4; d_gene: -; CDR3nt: TGTGCCTGGAGTAGGGGGAATAATGAAAAACTGTTTTTT; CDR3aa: CAWSRGNNEKLFF
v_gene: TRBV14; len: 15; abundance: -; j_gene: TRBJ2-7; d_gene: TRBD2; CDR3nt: TGTGCCAGCAGCCCCCGACTAGCGGGCCGGTTGGGGCAGTACTTC; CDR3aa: CASSPRLAGRLGQYF
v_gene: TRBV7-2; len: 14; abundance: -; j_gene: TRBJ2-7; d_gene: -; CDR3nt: TGTGCCAGCAGCTTCCCAGGAGGATCCTACGAGCAGTACTTC; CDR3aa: CASSFPGGSYEQYF
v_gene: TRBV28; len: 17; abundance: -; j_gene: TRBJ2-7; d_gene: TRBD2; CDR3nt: TGTGCCAGCAGGGTAGCGGGGGGGGCTAGCGAGTCCTACGAGCAGTACTTC; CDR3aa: CASRVAGGASESYEQYF
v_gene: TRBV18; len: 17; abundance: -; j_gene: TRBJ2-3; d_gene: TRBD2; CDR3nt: TGTGCCAGCTCACCTCAAGGACTAGCGGGAGCTTCAGATACGCAGTATTTT; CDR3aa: CASSPQGLAGASDTQYF
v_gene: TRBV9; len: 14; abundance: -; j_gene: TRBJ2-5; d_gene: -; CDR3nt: TGTGCCAGCAGCGTTAATAAGGGGCAAGAGACCCAGTACTTC; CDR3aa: CASSVNKGQETQYF
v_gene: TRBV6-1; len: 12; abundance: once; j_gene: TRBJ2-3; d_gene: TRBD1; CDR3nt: TGTGCCAGCAGCTTCGACAGGGGACCGCAGTATTTT; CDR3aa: CASSFDRGPQYF
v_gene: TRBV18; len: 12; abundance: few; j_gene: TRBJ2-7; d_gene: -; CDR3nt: TGTGCCAGCTCACCGGCGGGTAGCGAGCAGTACTTC; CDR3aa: CASSPAGSEQYF
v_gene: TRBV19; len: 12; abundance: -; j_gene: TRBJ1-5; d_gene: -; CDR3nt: TGTGCCAGTAGGCGAGAGTTTGAGCCCCAGCATTTT; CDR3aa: CASRREFEPQHF
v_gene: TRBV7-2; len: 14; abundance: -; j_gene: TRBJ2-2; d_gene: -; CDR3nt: TGTGCTTACCGGGGAGCCCAAAACACCGGGGAGCTGTTTTTT; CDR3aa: CAYRGAQNTGELFF
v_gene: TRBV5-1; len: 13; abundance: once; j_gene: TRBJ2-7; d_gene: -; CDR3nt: TGCGCCAGCAGCTTAGACAGCGTATACGAGCAGTACTTC; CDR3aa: CASSLDSVYEQYF
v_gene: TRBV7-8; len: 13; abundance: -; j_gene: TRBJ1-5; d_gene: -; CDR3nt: TGTGCCAGCAGACCTAGCGGGGCAGTGGTCCAGCATTTT; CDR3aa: CASRPSGAVVQHF
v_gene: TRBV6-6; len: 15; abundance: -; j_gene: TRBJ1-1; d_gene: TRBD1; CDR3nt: TGTGCCAGCAGTTTGGGACAGACTATGAACACTGAAGCTTTCTTT; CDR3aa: CASSLGQTMNTEAFF